Listed below are T cell receptor beta chains from one sample, sequenced in a study of blood T cells in healthy people across ages. A single record per CDR3 protein comes from TCRdb applying MiXCR to the 5' RACE reads. The sample records some 790,000 distinct CDR3 sequences, more than 25% being singletons. The source material was blood. These receptors all stem from a woman older than 75 in good health. Both conserved end residues are part of each CDR3. A D gene is named only where the DNA matches it firmly. Clone size is stated in some rows and not others, as once, few, many or a class when expanded.

>-|TRBJ2-7|-|TRBV7-9
CASSRGERAYERYF
TGTGCCAGCAGCAGAGGGGAAAGGGCCTACGAGCGGTACTTC
>TRBD1|TRBJ2-3|many|TRBV5-1
CASSIWTGRTDTQYF
TGCGCCAGCAGCATATGGACAGGTCGCACAGATACGCAGTATTTT
>-|TRBJ2-2|-|TRBV6-2/TRBV6-3
CASRTAGAPTGELFF
TGTGCCTCCCGAACGGCGGGGGCCCCGACCGGGGAGCTGTTTTTT
>TRBD1|TRBJ2-7|few|TRBV3-1
CASSQLGTGGLDEQYF
TGTGCCAGCAGCCAGTTGGGGACAGGGGGGTTGGACGAGCAGTACTTC
>-|TRBJ1-2|many|TRBV5-5
CASTDGQYYGYTF
TGTGCCAGCACCGACGGACAGTACTATGGCTACACCTTC
>-|TRBJ2-1|many|TRBV20-1
CSTRLYNEQFF
TGCAGTACTCGCCTCTACAATGAGCAGTTCTTC
>-|TRBJ2-7|-|TRBV11-3
CASSFRTSYEQYF
TGTGCCAGCAGCTTCCGGACCTCCTACGAGCAGTACTTC
>TRBD2|TRBJ2-1|-|TRBV11-2
CASSSPFPGLVAHEQFF
TGTGCCAGCAGCTCCCCCTTCCCGGGACTAGTAGCCCATGAGCAGTTCTTC
>-|TRBJ1-5|-|TRBV16
CASSSGGSPQPQHF
TGTGCCAGCAGCTCGGGCGGGTCCCCCCAGCCCCAGCATTTT
>-|TRBJ2-7|-|TRBV20-1
CSARKGDQYF
TGCAGTGCTAGAAAAGGGGACCAGTACTTC
>TRBD1|TRBJ2-3|many|TRBV24-1
CATSDGPMGQGRGDTQYF
TGTGCCACCAGTGATGGCCCTATGGGACAGGGGAGAGGCGATACGCAGTATTTT
>-|TRBJ1-6|few|TRBV30
CAWSVSPSSSYNSPLHF
TGTGCCTGGAGTGTATCCCCTTCGAGCTCCTATAATTCACCCCTCCACTTT
>-|TRBJ2-7|-|TRBV10-3
CAISDGIGLYVF
TGTGCCATCAGTGACGGAATAGGGCTATATGTCTTC
>-|TRBJ2-1|many|TRBV7-2
CASSLYQGNNEQFF
TGTGCCAGCAGCTTATATCAGGGGAACAATGAGCAGTTCTTC
>-|TRBJ2-7|few|TRBV3-1
CASSQNRGRYEQYF
TGTGCCAGCAGCCAAAATAGAGGACGGTACGAGCAGTACTTC
>-|TRBJ2-3|many|TRBV9
CASSVDLLGTQYF
TGTGCCAGCAGCGTAGACCTACTCGGGACGCAGTATTTT